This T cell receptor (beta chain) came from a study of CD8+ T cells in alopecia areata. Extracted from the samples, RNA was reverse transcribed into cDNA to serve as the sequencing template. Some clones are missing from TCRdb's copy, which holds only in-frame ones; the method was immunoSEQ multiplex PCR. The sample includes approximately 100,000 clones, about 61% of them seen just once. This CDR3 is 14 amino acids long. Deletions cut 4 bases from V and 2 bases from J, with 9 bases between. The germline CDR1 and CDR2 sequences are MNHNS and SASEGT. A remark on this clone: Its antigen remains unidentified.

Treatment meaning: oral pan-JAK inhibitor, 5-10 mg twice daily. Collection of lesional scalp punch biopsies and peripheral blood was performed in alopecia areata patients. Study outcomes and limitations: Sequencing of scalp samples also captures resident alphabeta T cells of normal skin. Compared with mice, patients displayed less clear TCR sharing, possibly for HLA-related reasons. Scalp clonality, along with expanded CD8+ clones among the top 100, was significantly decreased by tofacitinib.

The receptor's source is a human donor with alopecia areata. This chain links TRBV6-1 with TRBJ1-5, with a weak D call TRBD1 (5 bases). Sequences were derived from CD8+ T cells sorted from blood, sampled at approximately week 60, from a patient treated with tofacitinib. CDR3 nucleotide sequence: TGTGCCAGCAGTGTAGGGGTGGGCAATCAGCCCCAGCATTTT. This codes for CASSVGVGNQPQHF.